These 32 T cell receptor beta chains share one sample of origin, sequenced in a study of blood T cell repertoires in COVID-19. Sequencing used immunoSEQ multiplex PCR; TCRdb keeps in-frame clones, though not all of them. The table records approximately 25,000 clones, 92% of them present only once. The sequenced sample consisted of peripheral blood. The receptors were sampled from a man between 65 and 79 years old with active COVID-19.

The chain recombines TRBV25-1 with TRBJ1-1; 7 positions match TRBD1. CDR1 MGHDK and CDR2 SYGVNS come from the germline V gene. With V trimmed by 8 bases and J by 1 base, 4 bases remained unmatched. There are 13 residues in the CDR3. CDR3 in amino acids: CASQSGGNTEAFF. In DNA, the CDR3 is TGTGCCAGCCAGTCAGGGGGGAACACTGAAGCTTTCTTT.

The chain recombines TRBV4-3 with TRBJ2-6; D gene unclear. Germline assignment: CDR1 LGHNA and CDR2 YSLEER. This CDR3 spans 15 amino acids. Trimming took off 4 bases at V and 0 bases at J, with 7 bases between the two ends. CDR3 protein: CASSLIRSGANVLTF. The CDR3 bases are TGCGCCAGCAGCCTTATCCGCTCTGGGGCCAACGTCCTGACTTTC.

The chain joins TRBV5-3 to TRBJ2-1; 13 nucleotides agree with TRBD2. TRBV5-3 is noted as an ORF with a role that remains uncertain. The CDR3 runs 15 residues. Losses at the gene ends were 5 bases for V and 8 bases for J; bases not matched to a gene: 7. As DNA, the CDR3 is TGTGCCAGAAGTCCGACTAGCGGGAGGAAGGATGAGCAGTTCTTC. It yields the protein CARSPTSGRKDEQFF.

The CDR3 region has the DNA TGTGCCAGCAGCTTGTTGGAGGGCCACAATGAGCAGTTCTTC. Residues: CASSLLEGHNEQFF. The J gene is TRBJ2-1, the V gene TRBV5-4, with D maybe TRBD2 (6 bases). CDR1 and CDR2 (germline): SGHNT, YYREEE (reference sequence). This CDR3 comprises 14 residues. The V end was cut by 1 base, the J end by 5 bases, with 10 bases between.

This clone was detected once. The V and J genes are TRBV7-2 and TRBJ2-1; 11 bases line up with TRBD2. Germline CDR1 is SGHTA and CDR2 is FQGNSA. Germline trimming cut 1 base from V and 5 bases from J; bases unmatched to any gene: 4. This CDR3 spans 16 amino acids. Here the CDR3 reads CASSLVTTSGNNEQFF. Here the CDR3 DNA reads TGTGCCAGCAGCTTAGTAACGACTAGCGGGAACAATGAGCAGTTCTTC.

The V and J genes are TRBV18 and TRBJ1-2; tentatively, D is TRBD1 (6 bases). Germline loops: CDR1 KGHSH, CDR2 LQKENI. V was cut by 3 bases and J by 5 bases, with 10 bases left in between. The CDR3 length is 13 residues. CDR3 residues: CASSPGHAYGYTF. CDR3 sequence (DNA): TGTGCCAGCTCACCGGGACATGCGTATGGCTACACCTTC.

In this sample, this clone turned up once. The chain couples TRBV9 to TRBJ2-7; 11 bases are a match to TRBD1. The CDR3 is 15 residues long. After removal of 4 bases from V and 2 bases from J, the junction contained 5 bases not matched to a gene. Germline CDR1 SGDLS, CDR2 YYNGEE. The CDR3 region is CASSPGQGAPYEQYF. The CDR3 nucleotides are TGTGCCAGCAGCCCCGGACAGGGGGCGCCCTACGAGCAGTACTTC.

This clone was observed a handful of times. The gene calls are TRBV28 and TRBJ1-2; 10 nucleotides agree with TRBD1. Germline assignment: CDR1 MDHEN and CDR2 SYDVKM. This CDR3 comprises 13 residues. Losses at the gene ends were 8 bases for V and 3 bases for J; bases not matched to a gene: 3. The CDR3 DNA follows: TGTGCCAGCGGGGACAGGGGCTACTATGGCTACACCTTC. Translating it yields CASGDRGYYGYTF.

V usage is TRBV7-8 and J usage is TRBJ2-7; the match to TRBD1 covers 8 bases. Germline lookup yields CDR1 SGHVS and CDR2 FQNEAQ. The CDR3 runs to 16 residues. V lost 5 bases, J lost 6 bases, and 15 bases stayed unmatched. CDR3 nucleotide sequence: TGTGCCAGCAGCCCAACCCCAGGGGGCATCTTCTCCGAGCAGTACTTC. This translates into CASSPTPGGIFSEQYF.

This chain connects TRBV5-6 to TRBJ2-1; D is possibly TRBD2 (5 bases). Germline V CDR1 and CDR2: SGHDT, YYEEEE. The CDR3 totals 16 residues. Between the trimmed V and J ends, which lost 4 bases and 7 bases, there was a span of 21 bases. This CDR3 reads CASSQPRRTRRNEQFF. The DNA for the CDR3 is TGTGCCAGCAGCCAGCCACGCCGGACTCGACGGAATGAGCAGTTCTTC.

The rearrangement joins TRBV7-3 to TRBJ2-3; 11 nucleotides line up with TRBD2. Germline V lookup: CDR1 SGHTA, CDR2 FQGTGA. This CDR3 is built from 16 residues. Trimming at V came to 5 bases and at J to 0 bases, leaving 4 bases not matched to a gene. This chain's CDR3 is CASSEGTSGSTDTQYF. In nucleotides, the CDR3 is TGTGCCAGCAGCGAAGGGACTAGCGGAAGCACAGATACGCAGTATTTT.

V is TRBV10-3 and J is TRBJ1-6; D is undetermined. The germline CDR1 and CDR2 sequences are ENHRY and SYGVKD. This CDR3 region has 15 residues. V gave up 0 bases and J gave up 4 bases, with 7 bases separating them. The CDR3 region is CAISESGGYNSPLHF. As DNA, the CDR3 is TGTGCCATCAGTGAGTCTGGCGGATATAATTCACCCCTCCACTTT.

This clone has only one observation. This chain uses TRBV29-1 with TRBJ1-1; D is possibly TRBD1 (5 bases). The CDR3 is 13 residues long. Germline lookup yields CDR1 SQVTM and CDR2 ANQGSEA. V was shortened by 5 bases and J by 0 bases, with 10 bases between the two germline ends. CDR3 in DNA: TGCAGCGTTAGTGGCAGGGTGAACACTGAAGCTTTCTTT. It is translated as CSVSGRVNTEAFF. The entire variable domain, with the rest obtained from reference TRBV29-1 and TRBJ1-1, is as follows: SAVISQKPSRDICQRGTSLTIQCQVDSQVTMMFWYRQQPGQSLTLIATANQGSEATYESGFVIDKFPISRPNLTFSTLTVSNMSPEDSSIYLCSVSGRVNTEAFFGQGTRLTVV.

V usage is TRBV19 and J usage is TRBJ2-1, with 10 bases identical to TRBD2. This CDR3 is built from 16 residues. Trimming at V came to 7 bases and at J to 7 bases, leaving 13 bases not matched to a gene. Germline loops: CDR1 LNHDA, CDR2 SQIVND (reference sequence). CDR3 loop: CASTRTSGVQRNEQFF. DNA for the CDR3: TGTGCCAGTACCAGGACTAGCGGAGTGCAGAGAAATGAGCAGTTCTTC. Filled out from reference TRBV19 and TRBJ2-1, the complete variable domain reads DGGITQSPKYLFRKEGQNVTLSCEQNLNHDAMYWYRQDPGQGLRLIYYSQIVNDFQKGDIAEGYSVSREKKESFPLTVTSAQKNPTAFYLCASTRTSGVQRNEQFFGPGTRLTVL.

V usage is TRBV28 and J usage is TRBJ1-4; no clear D gene. Trimming took off 6 bases at V and 8 bases at J, with 16 bases between the two ends. Germline values: CDR1 MDHEN, CDR2 SYDVKM. CDR3 size: 14 residues. This CDR3 is CASSPGGRGEKLFF. The CDR3 DNA sequence: TGTGCCAGCAGCCCTGGCGGGCGAGGAGAAAAACTGTTTTTT.

This sequence joins TRBV4-1 and TRBJ2-1; 9 nucleotides align to TRBD1. The germline V gene has CDR1 MGHRA and CDR2 YSYEKL. This CDR3 comprises 17 residues. The V gene end was trimmed by 2 bases and the J gene end by 3 bases; junction bases not matched to a gene: 8. The CDR3: CASSQQIRTGDYNEQFF. In DNA form, the CDR3 reads TGCGCCAGCAGCCAACAGATTAGGACAGGGGACTACAATGAGCAGTTCTTC.

The chain is built from TRBV4-3 and TRBJ1-5; 7 nucleotides line up with TRBD1. Germline assignment: CDR1 LGHNA and CDR2 YSLEER. Trimming cost V 0 bases and J 0 bases; bases outside gene matches: 8. The CDR3 has 18 amino acids. This chain's CDR3 is CASSQDWTGPNSNQPQHF. CDR3 in DNA: TGCGCCAGCAGCCAAGATTGGACAGGACCGAATAGCAATCAGCCCCAGCATTTT.

The chain couples TRBV2 to TRBJ2-1; D is undetermined. CDR3 length equals 15 residues. From germline, CDR1 is SNHLY and CDR2 FYNNEI. V dropped 3 bases and J dropped 5 bases, with 14 bases sitting between them. The CDR3 loop reads CASSDPNSQNNEQFF. The DNA of the CDR3 is TGTGCCAGCAGTGACCCGAACTCCCAAAACAATGAGCAGTTCTTC. The complete variable domain, with remaining parts taken from reference TRBV2 and TRBJ2-1, reads EPEVTQTPSHQVTQMGQEVILRCVPISNHLYFYWYRQILGQKVEFLVSFYNNEISEKSEIFDDQFSVERPDGSNFTLKIRSTKLEDSAMYFCASSDPNSQNNEQFFGPGTRLTVL.

V and J are TRBV28 and TRBJ1-2; the match to TRBD1 covers 9 bases. CDR3 size: 15 residues. The germline V gene has CDR1 MDHEN and CDR2 SYDVKM. The ends lost 1 base at V and 6 bases at J; junction bases unmatched: 6. This chain's CDR3 is CASSLLGTGSHGYTF. The CDR3 DNA is TGTGCCAGCAGTTTATTGGGGACAGGGTCCCATGGCTACACCTTC.

This sequence joins TRBV7-2 and TRBJ1-5, with 8 bases identical to TRBD1. This CDR3 is built from 15 residues. Germline assignment: CDR1 SGHTA and CDR2 FQGNSA. With 5 bases clipped from V and 4 bases from J, the junction kept 7 bases outside the gene matches. CDR3 amino acids: CASSAIQGVNQPQHF. In DNA, the CDR3 is TGTGCCAGCAGCGCAATACAGGGGGTAAATCAGCCCCAGCATTTT.

The rearrangement links TRBV27 to TRBJ2-2; possibly TRBD2 for D (5 bases). V dropped 6 bases and J dropped 4 bases, with 9 bases sitting between them. The CDR3 is 13 amino acids. Germline V gene data show CDR1 as MNHEY and CDR2 as SMNVEV (reference sequence). This CDR3 reads CASRGSFTGELFF. In nucleotides, the CDR3 is TGTGCCAGCAGGGGGAGTTTCACCGGGGAGCTGTTTTTT.

In its sample, this clone was seen once. The chain employs TRBV14 and TRBJ2-7; D gene unclear. V lost 0 bases to trimming and J lost 6 bases, with 3 bases between them. The CDR3 extends over 11 amino acids. Germline CDR1 reads SGHDN; CDR2 reads FVKESK. CDR3 in amino acids: CASSQDFEQYF. In DNA form, the CDR3 reads TGTGCCAGCAGCCAAGACTTCGAGCAGTACTTC.

The rearrangement joins TRBV29-1 to TRBJ2-7; 8 positions agree with TRBD2. The V and J ends lost 3 bases and 3 bases, in that order; junction bases with no gene match: 7. The CDR3 is 14 residues long. Germline CDR1 reads SQVTM; CDR2 reads ANQGSEA. The CDR3 spells CSVDGGGPLYEQYF. The CDR3 DNA reads TGCAGCGTTGATGGCGGGGGGCCCCTCTACGAGCAGTACTTC.

This clone was counted a single time. The V and J genes are TRBV2 and TRBJ1-4, with D hard to call. The CDR3 is made up of 14 amino acids. Germline lookup yields CDR1 SNHLY and CDR2 FYNNEI. Trimming left V 7 bases short and J 7 bases short, with 16 bases between. The CDR3 coding sequence is TGTGCCAGCAACCTCGGCCACGGCGGTGAAAAACTGTTTTTT. Residues: CASNLGHGGEKLFF.

The rearrangement uses TRBV11-2 and TRBJ2-3, with no clear D. Germline V gene lookup returns CDR1 SGHAT and CDR2 FQNNGV. V lost 5 bases and J lost 2, with 8 bases in between. The CDR3 sequence is 13 residues long. The CDR3 sequence: CASSPHVTDTQYF. Written as DNA, the CDR3 is TGTGCCAGCAGCCCACATGTCACAGATACGCAGTATTTT.

This clone is a singleton in its sample. The rearrangement uses TRBV7-2 and TRBJ2-7; TRBD1 aligns across 8 bases. The CDR3 is 14 amino acids. The germline CDR1 and CDR2 sequences are SGHTA and FQGNSA. V lost 5 bases and J lost 5; bases outside the gene matches: 8. Written as DNA, the CDR3 is TGTGCCAGCAGCCGGTGGTCAGGGGGCGACGAGCAGTACTTC. Translated, it gives CASSRWSGGDEQYF.

The rearrangement uses TRBV15 and TRBJ2-7; a possible D gene is TRBD2 (5 bases). V dropped 5 bases and J dropped 5 bases, with 16 bases sitting between them. Germline V lookup: CDR1 LNHNV, CDR2 YYDKDF (reference sequence). This CDR3 is 14 amino acids long. CDR3 DNA: TGTGCCACCAGCCCCCTACGTTTTAGCGACGAGCAGTACTTC. It encodes CATSPLRFSDEQYF.

The J gene is TRBJ1-5, the V gene TRBV7-9, with D possibly being TRBD1 (5 bases). Germline CDR1 is SEHNR and CDR2 is FQNEAQ (reference sequence). The CDR3 is 11 residues long. The ends were cut back, 4 bases at V and 9 bases at J, with 7 bases in the middle. The CDR3 loop reads CASSSQGPQHF. The CDR3 region has the DNA TGTGCCAGCAGCTCTCAGGGGCCCCAGCATTTT.

The J gene is TRBJ1-5, the V gene TRBV10-2; TRBD1 might be the D (5 bases). Trimming removed 3 bases at V and 7 bases at J, with 16 bases between. CDR1 is WSHSY, CDR2 SAAADI, per germline. The CDR3 length is 15 residues. CDR3 sequence: CASSDLGVDRQPQHF. The CDR3 DNA is TGCGCCAGCAGTGACTTAGGGGTTGACAGACAGCCCCAGCATTTT.

CDR3 sequence (DNA): TGTGCCACCAGCAGAGATCCCTACACCGGGGAGCTGTTTTTT. It is translated as CATSRDPYTGELFF. This sequence joins TRBV15 and TRBJ2-2; D remains ambiguous. The V and J ends lost 0 bases and 3 bases respectively, with 5 bases between them. From germline, CDR1 is LNHNV and CDR2 YYDKDF (reference sequence). The CDR3 sequence is 14 residues long.

V usage is TRBV27 and J usage is TRBJ2-7; maybe TRBD1 (6 bases). The CDR3 totals 12 residues. The germline CDR1 and CDR2 sequences are MNHEY and SMNVEV (reference sequence). V lost 6 bases, J lost 3 bases, and 9 bases lay in between. DNA of the CDR3: TGTGCCAGCAGAGGACAGTTCTACGAGCAGTACTTC. It specifies CASRGQFYEQYF.

The chain recombines TRBV19 with TRBJ2-3; TRBD2 matches at 8 bases. V lost 6 bases, J lost 0 bases, and 14 bases stayed unmatched. CDR1 is LNHDA, CDR2 SQIVND, per germline (reference sequence). There are 18 residues in the CDR3. The CDR3 spells CASSRHGQRGISTDTQYF. The CDR3 nucleotides are TGTGCCAGTAGCCGTCACGGGCAGCGGGGGATTAGCACAGATACGCAGTATTTT. The full variable domain, in which reference TRBV19 and TRBJ2-3 provide the parts outside the CDR3, is DGGITQSPKYLFRKEGQNVTLSCEQNLNHDAMYWYRQDPGQGLRLIYYSQIVNDFQKGDIAEGYSVSREKKESFPLTVTSAQKNPTAFYLCASSRHGQRGISTDTQYFGPGTRLTVL.